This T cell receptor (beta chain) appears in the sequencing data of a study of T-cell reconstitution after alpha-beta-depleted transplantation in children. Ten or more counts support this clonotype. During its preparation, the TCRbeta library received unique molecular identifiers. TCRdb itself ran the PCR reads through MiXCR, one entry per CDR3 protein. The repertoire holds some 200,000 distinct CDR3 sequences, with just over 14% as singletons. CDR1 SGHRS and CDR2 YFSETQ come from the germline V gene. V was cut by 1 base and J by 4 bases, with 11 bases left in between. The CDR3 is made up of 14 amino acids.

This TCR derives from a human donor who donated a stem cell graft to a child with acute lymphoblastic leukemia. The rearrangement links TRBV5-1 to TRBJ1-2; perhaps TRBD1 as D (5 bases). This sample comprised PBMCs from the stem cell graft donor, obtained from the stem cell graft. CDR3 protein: CASSLPGDLYGYTF. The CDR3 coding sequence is TGCGCCAGCAGCTTGCCGGGGGACCTCTATGGCTACACCTTC. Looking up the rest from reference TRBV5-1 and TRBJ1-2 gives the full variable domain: KAGVTQTPRYLIKTRGQQVTLSCSPISGHRSVSWYQQTPGQGLQFLFEYFSETQRNKGNFPGRFSGRQFSNSRSEMNVSTLELGDSALYLCASSLPGDLYGYTFGSGTRLTVV.